One sample yielded the 24 T cell receptor beta chains listed below, sequenced in a study of blood T cell repertoires in COVID-19. The method was immunoSEQ multiplex PCR; TCRdb's version includes in-frame clones alone and lacks a portion of them. The sample includes about 220,000 clones, approximately 82% of them seen just once. The sequenced sample consisted of peripheral blood. These receptor sequences come from a woman of 80 years or more with acute or convalescent COVID-19.

The rearrangement joins TRBV3-1 (or the pseudogene TRBV3-2) to TRBJ1-1; D not resolved. Germline CDR1 reads LGHDT; CDR2 reads YNNKEL (reference sequence). The length of the CDR3 is 14 residues. Trimming removed 4 bases from V and 0 bases from J, with 9 bases in between. DNA for the CDR3: TGTGCCAGCAGCCGCCAGATATTGAACACTGAAGCTTTCTTT. Encoded protein: CASSRQILNTEAFF.

V and J are TRBV7-8 and TRBJ2-7; D unclear. V dropped 4 bases and J dropped 6 bases, with 19 bases sitting between them. There are 15 residues in the CDR3. Per germline, CDR1 SGHVS and CDR2 FQNEAQ. CDR3 sequence: CASSYYSSPPGEQYF. CDR3 DNA sequence: TGTGCCAGCAGCTATTACAGCTCTCCCCCCGGCGAGCAGTACTTC.

The chain combines TRBV11-3 with TRBJ1-1; D perhaps matches TRBD1 (5 bases). CDR1 SGHNT and CDR2 YENEEA come from the germline V gene. Trimming took 3 bases from V and 8 from J, leaving 13 bases between them. The CDR3 spans 13 residues. CDR3 protein: CASSFPSAGEAFF. DNA of the CDR3: TGTGCCAGCAGCTTTCCCTCCGCAGGGGAAGCTTTCTTT.

The gene calls are TRBV7-8 and TRBJ1-3, with D possibly matching TRBD1 (5 bases). CDR1 and CDR2 from the germline V gene are SGHVS and FQNEAQ. V was pared by 5 bases and J by 4 bases, with 12 bases between. CDR3 length: 14 amino acids. For the CDR3, the DNA is TGTGCCAGCAGCCCCCGGGGGAACGGAAACACCATATATTTT. Its translation: CASSPRGNGNTIYF.

The chain links TRBV28 to TRBJ1-5; 9 positions match TRBD1. CDR3 length: 14 amino acids. Germline trimming cut 6 bases from V and 6 bases from J; bases unmatched to any gene: 6. The germline CDR1 and CDR2 sequences are MDHEN and SYDVKM. CDR3 sequence (DNA): TGTGCCAGCAGCCCGGGACAGGGCCTTCAGCCCCAGCATTTT. Translated: CASSPGQGLQPQHF.

The chain joins TRBV7-9 to TRBJ1-1; D perhaps matches TRBD1 (5 bases). The CDR3 is 13 amino acids. Trimming took off 5 bases at V and 11 bases at J, with 18 bases between the two ends. Per germline, CDR1 SEHNR and CDR2 FQNEAQ (reference sequence). The CDR3 spells CASSQGLGAVAFF. CDR3 DNA sequence: TGTGCCAGCAGCCAGGGACTTGGGGCGGTCGCTTTCTTT.

V and J are TRBV6-4 and TRBJ1-2; 11 bases match TRBD1. V shed 4 bases and J 4 bases; nucleotides not matched to a gene: 8. The CDR3 runs to 16 residues. The V gene's germline CDR1 is MRHNA and CDR2 SNTAGT. This CDR3 reads CASSAPPGQGAYGYTF. DNA for the CDR3: TGTGCCAGCAGTGCCCCGCCTGGACAGGGGGCCTATGGCTACACCTTC.

The chain's CDR3 is CASSSAGGGLYEQYF. The CDR3 coding sequence is TGTGCCAGTAGTAGCGCGGGGGGCGGTTTGTACGAGCAGTACTTC. The chain combines TRBV19 with TRBJ2-7, with 8 bases aligning to TRBD2. CDR1 LNHDA and CDR2 SQIVND come from the germline V gene (reference sequence). There are 15 residues in the CDR3. Unmatched junction bases numbered 9, after V lost 4 bases and J lost 4 bases.

This clone appeared once. The CDR3 is CASSVDESFRAFF. CDR3 DNA sequence: TGTGCCAGCAGCGTAGATGAGTCATTCCGCGCTTTCTTT. The chain links TRBV9 to TRBJ1-1, with no clear D. Trimming took 0 bases from V and 11 from J, leaving 14 bases between them. The germline V gene encodes CDR1 SGDLS and CDR2 YYNGEE. The CDR3 extends over 13 amino acids.

For this clone: At the DNA level, this CDR3 is encoded by other sequences in the same sample as well. The chain is built from TRBV7-2 and TRBJ2-1; 9 nucleotides line up with TRBD2. The CDR3 is made up of 12 amino acids. CDR1 is SGHTA and CDR2 is FQGNSA in the germline V gene. J lost 10 bases, V lost 6 bases, and 4 bases had no gene match. Here the CDR3 reads CASSFSGGEQFF. In DNA, the CDR3 is TGTGCCAGCAGTTTTAGCGGGGGAGAGCAGTTCTTC.

The gene calls are TRBV3-1 (or the pseudogene TRBV3-2) and TRBJ2-3; D is ambiguous. Deletions cut 1 base from V and 2 bases from J, with 10 bases between. The CDR3 contains 15 residues. The V gene's germline CDR1 is LGHDT and CDR2 YNNKEL (reference sequence). The CDR3 protein is CASSQGIALTDTQYF. CDR3 nucleotides: TGTGCCAGCAGCCAAGGGATAGCCCTCACAGATACGCAGTATTTT.

The chain is built from TRBV5-1 and TRBJ2-2, with D perhaps matching TRBD2 (6 bases). The CDR3 sequence is 14 residues long. The V end was cut by 0 bases, the J end by 6 bases, with 9 bases between. CDR1 SGHRS and CDR2 YFSETQ come from the germline V gene. DNA for the CDR3: TGCGCCAGCAGCTTGGCCCCGGGGGCCGGGGAGCTGTTTTTT. Its translation is CASSLAPGAGELFF.

The chain uses TRBV5-1 and TRBJ2-1; a weak D match, TRBD1 (6 bases). Germline V gives CDR1 SGHRS, CDR2 YFSETQ. Between the trimmed V and J ends, which lost 2 bases and 1 base, there was a span of 13 bases. This CDR3 has 16 residues. The CDR3 bases are TGCGCCAGCAGCTTACTCACAGGGTTGTCCTACAATGAGCAGTTCTTC. It translates to CASSLLTGLSYNEQFF.

This chain joins TRBV7-2 and TRBJ2-7; TRBD2 matches at 13 bases. Unmatched junction bases numbered 7, after V lost 5 bases and J lost 3 bases. The CDR3 is 16 residues long. Per germline, CDR1 SGHTA and CDR2 FQGNSA. The CDR3 loop reads CASSADGTSGIYEQYF. In nucleotides, the CDR3 is TGTGCCAGCAGCGCCGACGGGACTAGCGGGATCTACGAGCAGTACTTC.

The rearrangement uses TRBV5-1 and TRBJ2-7; a possible D gene is TRBD2 (6 bases). This CDR3 contains 13 residues. Trimming removed 3 bases from V and 6 bases from J, with 13 bases in between. The V gene's germline CDR1 is SGHRS and CDR2 YFSETQ. CDR3 sequence (DNA): TGCGCCAGCAGCTCTGTAGCGGCGAGCGAGCAGTACTTC. It encodes CASSSVAASEQYF.

J is TRBJ1-6 and V is TRBV11-2; tentative D call: TRBD1 (5 bases). Germline V CDR1 and CDR2: SGHAT, FQNNGV. Deletions cut 3 bases from V and 7 bases from J, with 13 bases between. This CDR3 has 15 amino acids. For the CDR3, the DNA is TGTGCCAGCAGCTTCAGAGGGACTGAGAATTCACCCCTCCACTTT. Amino acids: CASSFRGTENSPLHF.

In this sample, this clone turned up a few times. The rearrangement joins TRBV5-1 to TRBJ2-7, with D possibly TRBD2 on 5 matching bases. The V end lost 2 bases, the J end lost 2 bases, and 11 bases lay between the germline ends. The CDR3 length is 14 residues. In germline, CDR1 is SGHRS, CDR2 YFSETQ. DNA for the CDR3: TGCGCCAGCAGCTTAGAGGGATCCCCCTACGAGCAGTACTTC. Its protein is CASSLEGSPYEQYF.

In its sample, this clone was seen once. This chain links TRBV15 with TRBJ1-5; tentatively, D is TRBD1 (5 bases). Germline assignment: CDR1 LNHNV and CDR2 YYDKDF (reference sequence). This CDR3 spans 16 amino acids. Trimming shortened V by 4 bases and J by 9 bases, and 22 bases separated the two germline ends. CDR3 sequence reads: CATSIPGGGAARPQHF. CDR3 sequence (DNA): TGTGCCACCAGCATTCCCGGGGGAGGGGCCGCGAGGCCCCAGCATTTT.

The chain employs TRBV5-4 and TRBJ2-6; 7 nucleotides agree with TRBD2. The V and J ends lost 4 bases and 0 bases, in that order; junction bases with no gene match: 4. The germline V gene encodes CDR1 SGHNT and CDR2 YYREEE (reference sequence). CDR3 size: 16 residues. The CDR3 loop is CASSRGGDSGANVLTF. The CDR3 DNA reads as TGTGCCAGCAGCCGGGGAGGGGACTCTGGGGCCAACGTCCTGACTTTC.

The V and J genes are TRBV6-2 or TRBV6-3 and TRBJ2-4; 8 bases are shared with TRBD1. This CDR3 spans 15 amino acids. V gave up 2 bases and J gave up 3 bases; unmatched junction bases: 3. From germline, CDR1 is MNHEY and CDR2 SVGEGT. DNA of the CDR3: TGTGCCAGCAGTTACGGACAGGGTAACAAAAACATTCAGTACTTC. It codes for CASSYGQGNKNIQYF.

J is TRBJ2-2 and V is TRBV5-4; 8 bases align to TRBD1. Trimming took 5 bases from V and 1 from J; bases not matched to a gene: 4. Germline lookup yields CDR1 SGHNT and CDR2 YYREEE (reference sequence). This CDR3 is built from 15 residues. The CDR3 coding sequence is TGTGCCAGCAGTACTGGACAGGGGAACACCGGGGAGCTGTTTTTT. As protein: CASSTGQGNTGELFF.

This clone was seen only once. This sequence joins TRBV5-1 and TRBJ1-5; perhaps TRBD1 as D (5 bases). The CDR3 contains 15 residues. Trimming left V 0 bases short and J 5 bases short, with 12 bases between. Germline lookup yields CDR1 SGHRS and CDR2 YFSETQ. As DNA, the CDR3 is TGCGCCAGCAGCTTGGATGGGGGAGGGGATCAGCCCCAGCATTTT. Encoded protein: CASSLDGGGDQPQHF. The entire variable domain, with the rest obtained from reference TRBV5-1 and TRBJ1-5, is as follows: KAGVTQTPRYLIKTRGQQVTLSCSPISGHRSVSWYQQTPGQGLQFLFEYFSETQRNKGNFPGRFSGRQFSNSRSEMNVSTLELGDSALYLCASSLDGGGDQPQHFGDGTRLSIL.

In nucleotides, the CDR3 is TGTGCCACGAGGGAGCGGGGGGACTCTGGGGCCAACGTCCTGACTTTC. Protein sequence: CATRERGDSGANVLTF. V gene TRBV21-1 combines with J gene TRBJ2-6; the tabulated D call, TRBD2, remains unverified against the DNA. TRBV21-1 has pseudogene status. CDR3 size: 16 residues.

This clone was counted once. This chain connects TRBV7-2 to TRBJ1-6; D might be TRBD1 (5 bases). The CDR3 length is 15 residues. The V and J ends lost 1 base and 7 bases respectively, with 11 bases between them. Germline V gene sequence: CDR1 SGHTA, CDR2 FQGNSA. The CDR3 protein is CASSLGGVGNSPLHF. The CDR3 DNA sequence: TGTGCCAGCAGCTTAGGGGGGGTAGGGAATTCACCCCTCCACTTT.